The present T cell receptor beta chain was sequenced within a study of T cell responses to AZD1222 COVID-19 vaccine. Study details: Both about-4-week and about-12-week second-dose recipients were combined.

Study results and caveats: Baseline serostatus was positive in only a handful of AZD1222 recipients. A mostly white British donor set with more females was recruited, and clonal diversity was possibly underestimated. Scientists sampled the repertoires only once the peak T cell response had passed.

In the case of this clone: Antigen specificity is unknown.

The table came from immunoSEQ multiplex PCR; TCRdb's copy has only in-frame clones and leaves some out. The sample has roughly 150,000 clones, 80% to 95% seen once. The CDR3 has 14 amino acids. The junction had 8 bases not matched to a gene; V was cut back by 6 bases and J by 8 bases. Germline V gene data show CDR1 as MNHEY and CDR2 as SVGAGI. The receptor was isolated from an adult in good health. V and J are TRBV6-5 and TRBJ2-1, with 9 bases aligning to TRBD1. The starting material was peripheral blood, obtained on day 0 of AZD1222 vaccination. The CDR3 DNA reads as TGTGCCAGCAGGGATCGGGACAGGGTGGATGAGCAGTTCTTC. Its translation: CASRDRDRVDEQFF.